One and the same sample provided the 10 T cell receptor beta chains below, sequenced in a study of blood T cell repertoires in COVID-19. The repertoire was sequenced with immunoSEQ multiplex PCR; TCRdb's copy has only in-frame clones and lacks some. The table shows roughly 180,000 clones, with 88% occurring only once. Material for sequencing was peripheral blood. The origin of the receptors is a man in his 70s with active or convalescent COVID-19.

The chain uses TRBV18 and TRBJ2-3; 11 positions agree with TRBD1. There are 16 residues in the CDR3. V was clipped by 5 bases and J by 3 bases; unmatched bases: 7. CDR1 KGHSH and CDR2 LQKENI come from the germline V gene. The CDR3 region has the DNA TGTGCCAGCTCAAGCTGGACAGGGGGCCGGACAGATACGCAGTATTTT. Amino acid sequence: CASSSWTGGRTDTQYF.

The CDR3 region has the DNA TGTGCCAGCAGCCCTCGAAGGGAGGTGGGCTATGGCTACACCTTC. Encoded protein: CASSPRREVGYGYTF. V and J are TRBV7-6 and TRBJ1-2; D unresolved. V gave up 5 bases and J gave up 4 bases, with 17 bases separating them. The V gene's germline CDR1 is SGHVS and CDR2 FNYEAQ. The CDR3 extends over 15 amino acids.

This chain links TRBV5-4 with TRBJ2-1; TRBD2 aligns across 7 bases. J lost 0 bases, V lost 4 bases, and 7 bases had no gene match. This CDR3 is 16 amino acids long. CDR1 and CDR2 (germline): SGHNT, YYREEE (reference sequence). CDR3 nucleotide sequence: TGTGCCAGCAGCCGCGACGGGGGGAGCTCCTACAATGAGCAGTTCTTC. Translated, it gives CASSRDGGSSYNEQFF.

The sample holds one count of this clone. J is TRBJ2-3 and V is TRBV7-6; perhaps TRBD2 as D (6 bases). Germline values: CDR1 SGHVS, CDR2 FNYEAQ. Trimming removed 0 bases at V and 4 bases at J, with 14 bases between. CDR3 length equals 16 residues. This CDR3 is CASSLATGRESDTQYF. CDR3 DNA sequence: TGTGCCAGCAGCTTAGCAACCGGGAGAGAGTCAGATACGCAGTATTTT.

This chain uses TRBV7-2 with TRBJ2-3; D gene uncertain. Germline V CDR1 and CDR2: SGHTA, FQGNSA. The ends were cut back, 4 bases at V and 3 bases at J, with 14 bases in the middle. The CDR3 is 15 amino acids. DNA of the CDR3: TGTGCCAGCAGCTCTCACATCCTTCCTACAGATACGCAGTATTTT. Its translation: CASSSHILPTDTQYF.

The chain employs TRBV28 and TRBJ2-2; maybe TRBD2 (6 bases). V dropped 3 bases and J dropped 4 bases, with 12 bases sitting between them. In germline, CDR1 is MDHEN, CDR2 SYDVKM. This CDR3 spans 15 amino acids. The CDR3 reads CASSFLGGATGELFF. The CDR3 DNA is TGTGCCAGCAGTTTTCTGGGCGGGGCCACCGGGGAGCTGTTTTTT.

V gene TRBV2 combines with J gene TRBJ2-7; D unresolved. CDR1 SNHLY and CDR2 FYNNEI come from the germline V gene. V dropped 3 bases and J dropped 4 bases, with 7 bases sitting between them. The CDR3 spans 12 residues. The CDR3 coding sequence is TGTGCCAGCAGTGACGACACTTACGAGCAGTACTTC. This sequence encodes CASSDDTYEQYF.

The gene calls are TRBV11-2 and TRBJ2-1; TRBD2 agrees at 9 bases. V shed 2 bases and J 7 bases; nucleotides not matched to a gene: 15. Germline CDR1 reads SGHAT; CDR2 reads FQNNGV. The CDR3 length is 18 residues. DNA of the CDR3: TGTGCCAGCAGCTTACGACTAGCGGACCAGACTGGTAGAAATGAGCAGTTCTTC. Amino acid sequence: CASSLRLADQTGRNEQFF.

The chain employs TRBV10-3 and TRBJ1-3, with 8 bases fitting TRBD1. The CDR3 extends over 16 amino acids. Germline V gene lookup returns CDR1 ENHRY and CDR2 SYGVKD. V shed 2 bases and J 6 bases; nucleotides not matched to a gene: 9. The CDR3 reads CAISEARDRTKNTIYF. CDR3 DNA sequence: TGTGCCATCAGTGAGGCGCGGGACAGGACCAAAAACACCATATATTTT.

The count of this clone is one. The CDR3 loop reads CASSLSGGADTQYF. The CDR3 bases are TGTGCCAGCAGCCTCAGCGGGGGCGCAGATACGCAGTATTTT. This chain connects TRBV7-9 to TRBJ2-3; 8 nucleotides agree with TRBD2. Germline V gene lookup returns CDR1 SEHNR and CDR2 FQNEAQ (reference sequence). The V segment lost 5 bases and the J segment 4 bases; nucleotides outside the gene matches: 5. CDR3 length: 14 amino acids.